This T cell receptor (beta chain) was observed in a study of identical twins. Study-wide points: The study drew conclusions from cross-sectional statistical analysis, not from following the same donors. Models predicted too little out-of-frame TCR alpha sharing in monozygotic twins. An excess of low generation probability was shown by twin-shared out-of-frame alpha sequences.

This clonotype was seen repeatedly, ten times or more. Its antigen is as yet unknown. This CDR3 comprises 13 residues. From germline, CDR1 is SGHRS and CDR2 YFSETQ. The V and J ends lost 9 bases and 7 bases, in that order; junction bases with no gene match: 10. TCRdb reanalysed the 5' RACE reads using MiXCR and keeps one entry per CDR3 protein. The sample gives about 700,000 distinct CDR3 sequences, 5.5% to 6.5% of which show up once; around 1.7% is in the top ten. The sample comprised naive T cells sorted from blood. The receptor was derived from a man in his late teens or twenties in good health. The V and J genes are TRBV5-1 and TRBJ2-1; 7 positions agree with TRBD2. In DNA, the CDR3 is TGCGCCACCGCTCAGTGGGAGGGGAATGAGCAGTTCTTC. Translation gives CATAQWEGNEQFF. Complete variable domain (other parts from reference TRBV5-1 and TRBJ2-1): KAGVTQTPRYLIKTRGQQVTLSCSPISGHRSVSWYQQTPGQGLQFLFEYFSETQRNKGNFPGRFSGRQFSNSRSEMNVSTLELGDSALYLCATAQWEGNEQFFGPGTRLTVL.